A single sample gave rise to the 28 T cell receptor beta chains below, sequenced in a study of shared clonotypes between healthy human individuals. The repertoire was sequenced with immunoSEQ multiplex PCR; TCRdb's copy has only in-frame clones and lacks some. Of roughly 300,000 clones listed, roughly 84% are singletons. The specimen sequenced was memory CD8+ T cells sorted from blood. Sample subset: CD45RO+ cells pooled with CCR7-negative TemRA cells. The receptor set was obtained from a man aged 18 to 29 in good health.

The chain joins TRBV19 to TRBJ2-7, with 12 bases identical to TRBD2. Germline-derived CDR1 and CDR2 are LNHDA and SQIVND (reference sequence). J lost 2 bases, V lost 6 bases, and 5 bases had no gene match. The CDR3 spans 15 residues. The CDR3 DNA reads TGTGCCAGTAGCCCAACTAGCGGGGGGACCTACGAGCAGTACTTC. Translated, it gives CASSPTSGGTYEQYF.

V usage is TRBV9 and J usage is TRBJ2-1; 8 nucleotides align to TRBD2. V shed 0 bases and J 6 bases; nucleotides not matched to a gene: 8. Germline loops: CDR1 SGDLS, CDR2 YYNGEE. The CDR3 extends over 16 amino acids. The CDR3 reads CASSVGGLAGGNEQFF. For the CDR3, the DNA is TGTGCCAGCAGCGTAGGAGGCCTAGCGGGTGGCAATGAGCAGTTCTTC.

A note on this clone: Possible read error: a much larger clone is one base away. The chain carries TRBV27 and TRBJ2-6; D is uncertain. V was clipped by 1 base and J by 0 bases, with 4 bases between them. This CDR3 comprises 15 residues. Germline V gives CDR1 MNHEY, CDR2 SMNVEV (reference sequence). The CDR3 spells CASSLFLSGANVLTF. DNA for the CDR3: TGTGCCAGCAGTTTATTTCTCTCTGGGGCCAACGTCCTGACTTTC. Together with reference TRBV27 and TRBJ2-6, the CDR3 gives the full variable domain: EAQVTQNPRYLITVTGKKLTVTCSQNMNHEYMSWYRQDPGLGLRQIYYSMNVEVTDKGDVPEGYKVSRKEKRNFPLILESPSPNQTSLYFCASSLFLSGANVLTFGAGSRLTVL.

V usage is TRBV27 and J usage is TRBJ2-5; 7 nucleotides agree with TRBD2. The CDR3 loop spans 15 amino acids. Trimming at V came to 4 bases and at J to 2 bases, leaving 7 bases not matched to a gene. Germline assignment: CDR1 MNHEY and CDR2 SMNVEV (reference sequence). The CDR3 DNA is TGTGCCAGCAGTTCCTACCAGCGGGATCAAGAGACCCAGTACTTC. Its translation: CASSSYQRDQETQYF.

The chain links TRBV5-4 to TRBJ2-5; D is possibly TRBD1 (5 bases). Between the trimmed V and J ends, which lost 1 base and 1 base, there was a span of 8 bases. CDR3 size: 14 residues. Germline CDR1 is SGHNT and CDR2 is YYREEE (reference sequence). CDR3 residues: CASSLMGPQETQYF. CDR3 bases: TGTGCCAGCAGCTTGATGGGGCCCCAAGAGACCCAGTACTTC.

This clone has at least ten counts. The sample contains more than one DNA sequence encoding this CDR3. The rearrangement links TRBV6-5 to TRBJ2-1; 10 bases are a match to TRBD2. This CDR3 is 15 amino acids long. Germline V CDR1 and CDR2: MNHEY, SVGAGI. Unmatched junction bases numbered 3, after V lost 2 bases and J lost 5 bases. For the CDR3, the DNA is TGTGCCAGCAGTTACGCTAGCGGGGGAAACAATGAGCAGTTCTTC. Its translation is CASSYASGGNNEQFF.

This chain links TRBV25-1 with TRBJ1-2, with D perhaps matching TRBD1 (6 bases). The ends were cut back, 3 bases at V and 4 bases at J, with 12 bases in the middle. Germline V gene lookup returns CDR1 MGHDK and CDR2 SYGVNS. The CDR3 length is 14 residues. The CDR3 is CASSEGGAGYGYTF. The CDR3 DNA is TGTGCCAGCAGTGAGGGGGGCGCGGGCTATGGCTACACCTTC.

The chain is built from TRBV7-2 and TRBJ2-2; D ambiguous. Germline loops: CDR1 SGHTA, CDR2 FQGNSA. This CDR3 comprises 13 residues. The V gene lost 3 bases and the J gene lost 8 bases, with 10 bases spanning the gap. The CDR3 nucleotides are TGTGCCAGCAGCTTCTCCCTTTCGGGGGAGCTGTTTTTT. It is translated as CASSFSLSGELFF.

The J gene is TRBJ1-2, the V gene TRBV11-2; maybe TRBD1 (5 bases). This CDR3 has 14 amino acids. Germline V gene data show CDR1 as SGHAT and CDR2 as FQNNGV. The germline V and J ends were trimmed by 4 bases and 8 bases, with 17 bases remaining between them. The CDR3 nucleotides read TGTGCCAGCAGCTCTGATACAGGTTTTGAGGGCTACACCTTC. It translates to CASSSDTGFEGYTF.

The chain joins TRBV4-3 to TRBJ2-7, with 8 positions matching TRBD2. Germline V lookup: CDR1 LGHNA, CDR2 YSLEER. This CDR3 has 19 residues. The J segment lost 7 bases and the V segment lost 3 bases, leaving 23 bases of the junction unmatched. The CDR3 DNA reads TGCGCCAGCAGCCAGGATCACACCAAAGCGGGAGAGTTGGTTGGGGAGCAGTACTTC. Protein: CASSQDHTKAGELVGEQYF.

On this clone itself: Germline and junction disagree at one end, which may indicate a read error. This chain links TRBV7-7 with TRBJ2-1; D is perhaps TRBD2 (5 bases). The CDR3 consists of 14 residues. Germline CDR1 and CDR2: SSHAT and FNYEAQ (reference sequence). The CDR3, as DNA: TGTGCTAGCAGCGGCCTTCGCCCGGATGGTGAGCAGTTCTTC. This codes for CASSGLRPDGEQFF.

This rearrangement joins TRBV11-2 to TRBJ1-1, with D tentatively TRBD1 (5 bases). The germline V gene encodes CDR1 SGHAT and CDR2 FQNNGV. Deletions cut 0 bases from V and 4 bases from J, with 15 bases between. The CDR3 has 16 residues. In nucleotides, the CDR3 is TGTGCCAGCAGCTTAGAGCCTGACAGCAGGATCACTGAAGCTTTCTTT. It translates to CASSLEPDSRITEAFF.

The rearrangement joins TRBV5-8 to TRBJ2-5; TRBD2 aligns across 11 bases. The CDR3 is 17 amino acids. The J segment lost 4 bases and the V segment lost 4 bases, leaving 12 bases of the junction unmatched. Germline V gene sequence: CDR1 SGHTS, CDR2 YDEGEE. CDR3 bases: TGTGCCAGCAGCGAGGGGACTAGCGGAGTGCCGGGAGAGACCCAGTACTTC. It codes for CASSEGTSGVPGETQYF.

This sequence joins TRBV29-1 and TRBJ2-3; 12 bases align to TRBD2. V lost 5 bases, J lost 2 bases, and 14 bases stayed unmatched. Germline CDR1 SQVTM, CDR2 ANQGSEA. This CDR3 region has 18 residues. The CDR3 spells CSVRLAGVQPSITDTQYF. The CDR3 nucleotides are TGCAGCGTTCGACTAGCGGGAGTCCAGCCCTCTATCACAGATACGCAGTATTTT.

The chain joins TRBV7-8 to TRBJ1-5; no reliable D call. From germline, CDR1 is SGHVS and CDR2 FQNEAQ. This CDR3 is 14 amino acids long. Trimming pared 1 base from V and 3 bases from J, leaving 7 bases between. The CDR3 DNA follows: TGTGCCAGCAGCTTAGGGGGTGTCAATCAGCCCCAGCATTTT. Translated: CASSLGGVNQPQHF. The full variable domain, rest sourced from reference TRBV7-8 and TRBJ1-5, is GAGVSQSPRYKVAKRGQDVALRCDPISGHVSLFWYQQALGQGPEFLTYFQNEAQLDKSGLPSDRFFAERPEGSVSTLKIQRTQQEDSAVYLCASSLGGVNQPQHFGDGTRLSIL.

The J gene is TRBJ2-3, the V gene TRBV4-2; 8 bases agree with TRBD2. The CDR3 runs to 17 residues. After removal of 0 bases from V and 4 bases from J, the junction contained 9 bases not matched to a gene. CDR1 LGHNA and CDR2 YNFKEQ come from the germline V gene. The CDR3 DNA sequence: TGTGCCAGCAGCCAAGAGCTAGCGGGCTCCGGTGCAGATACGCAGTATTTT. Protein sequence: CASSQELAGSGADTQYF.

This clone was seen just once. The genes are TRBV6-5 and TRBJ1-3; no definite D call. The CDR3 covers 16 residues. Trimming shortened V by 4 bases and J by 4 bases, and 17 bases separated the two germline ends. The germline V gene encodes CDR1 MNHEY and CDR2 SVGAGI. The CDR3 loop is CASSFLEGLGGNTIYF. The CDR3 coding sequence is TGTGCCAGCAGTTTCCTCGAAGGGCTGGGGGGAAACACCATATATTTT.

The genes are TRBV11-2 and TRBJ2-4; D possibly corresponds to TRBD1 (7 bases). This CDR3 region has 15 residues. From germline, CDR1 is SGHAT and CDR2 FQNNGV. Between the trimmed V and J ends, which lost 3 bases and 8 bases, there was a span of 17 bases. This CDR3 is CASSFRGESLDIQYF. The CDR3 DNA reads TGTGCCAGCAGCTTCAGGGGGGAGTCTTTGGACATTCAGTACTTC.

This chain connects TRBV9 to TRBJ1-6, with a weak D call TRBD1 (6 bases). CDR3 length equals 15 residues. V gave up 0 bases and J gave up 6 bases, with 10 bases separating them. Germline V gene lookup returns CDR1 SGDLS and CDR2 YYNGEE. The CDR3 is CASSVGGARNSPLHF. DNA of the CDR3: TGTGCCAGCAGCGTAGGGGGGGCTCGTAATTCACCCCTCCACTTT.

As concerns this clone: The junction departs from the called germline gene at one end, perhaps through a read error. CDR3 nucleotides: TGTGCTAGCAGCTTATTCGACGGGAATGAGCAGTTCTTC. Its translation is CASSLFDGNEQFF. The rearrangement joins TRBV7-7 to TRBJ2-1; D is unclear. Germline CDR1 SSHAT, CDR2 FNYEAQ (reference sequence). The CDR3 length is 13 residues.

CDR3 DNA sequence: TGTGCCCCTAAGCCGGGACAGAACTACAATGAGCAGTTCTTC. As protein: CAPKPGQNYNEQFF. V is TRBV7-9 and J is TRBJ2-1; TRBD1 matches 7 bases. The CDR3 loop spans 14 amino acids. V trimming: 11 bases; J trimming: 3 bases; junction bases outside the gene matches: 10. Germline V lookup: CDR1 SEHNR, CDR2 FQNEAQ (reference sequence).

The rearrangement uses TRBV19 and TRBJ1-2; D unresolved. Trimming cost V 1 base and J 3 bases, with 15 bases left between them. Germline CDR1 LNHDA, CDR2 SQIVND (reference sequence). This CDR3 comprises 16 residues. The CDR3 loop reads CASSIAPGWDHYGYTF. CDR3 nucleotide sequence: TGTGCCAGTAGTATAGCCCCAGGCTGGGATCACTATGGCTACACCTTC.

The rearrangement links TRBV7-9 to TRBJ2-2, with D unclear. The CDR3 has 12 amino acids. Trimming pared 5 bases from V and 6 bases from J, leaving 7 bases between. Germline CDR1 SEHNR, CDR2 FQNEAQ (reference sequence). The CDR3 region has the DNA TGTGCCAGCAGCGTCGGGTCCGGGGAGCTGTTTTTT. Amino acids: CASSVGSGELFF.

The V and J genes are TRBV6-6 and TRBJ1-1, with D unresolved. The CDR3 has 15 amino acids. Germline V gene lookup returns CDR1 MNHNY and CDR2 SVGAGI (reference sequence). With 6 bases removed from V and 1 base from J, the gap between germline ends came to 15 bases. DNA of the CDR3: TGTGCCAGCAGATATACGTTTCGGAGGAACACTGAAGCTTTCTTT. It is translated as CASRYTFRRNTEAFF.

The chain joins TRBV19 to TRBJ2-7; no definite D call. The CDR3 consists of 13 residues. The germline V and J ends were trimmed by 6 bases and 2 bases, with 11 bases remaining between them. The V gene's germline CDR1 is LNHDA and CDR2 SQIVND (reference sequence). CDR3 protein: CASSSSLTYEQYF. The CDR3 bases are TGTGCCAGTAGCAGTTCCCTTACCTACGAGCAGTACTTC.

V is TRBV10-1 and J is TRBJ2-7; D might be TRBD1 (6 bases). V was cut by 2 bases and J by 5 bases, with 13 bases left in between. Per germline, CDR1 WNHNN and CDR2 SYGVQD (reference sequence). The CDR3 totals 14 residues. In DNA form, the CDR3 reads TGCGCCAGCAGTGAGGGCAGGGGAGACAACGAGCAGTACTTC. Translation: CASSEGRGDNEQYF.

This CDR3 reads CASREGQGWTEAFF. The CDR3 coding sequence is TGTGCCAGCAGAGAGGGACAGGGTTGGACTGAAGCTTTCTTT. The chain combines TRBV25-1 with TRBJ1-1, with TRBD1 identical over 9 bases. V gave up 6 bases and J gave up 5 bases; unmatched junction bases: 7. Germline CDR1 MGHDK, CDR2 SYGVNS. The CDR3 consists of 14 residues.

CDR3 sequence (DNA): TGTGCCAGCAGTCCACCCACGACTAGCGGGAGCCCCTCCTACAATGAGCAGTTCTTC. This codes for CASSPPTTSGSPSYNEQFF. The gene calls are TRBV7-9 and TRBJ2-1; TRBD2 matches at 12 bases. With V trimmed by 6 bases and J by 0 bases, 12 bases remained unmatched. In germline, CDR1 is SEHNR, CDR2 FQNEAQ (reference sequence). This CDR3 is 19 amino acids long.